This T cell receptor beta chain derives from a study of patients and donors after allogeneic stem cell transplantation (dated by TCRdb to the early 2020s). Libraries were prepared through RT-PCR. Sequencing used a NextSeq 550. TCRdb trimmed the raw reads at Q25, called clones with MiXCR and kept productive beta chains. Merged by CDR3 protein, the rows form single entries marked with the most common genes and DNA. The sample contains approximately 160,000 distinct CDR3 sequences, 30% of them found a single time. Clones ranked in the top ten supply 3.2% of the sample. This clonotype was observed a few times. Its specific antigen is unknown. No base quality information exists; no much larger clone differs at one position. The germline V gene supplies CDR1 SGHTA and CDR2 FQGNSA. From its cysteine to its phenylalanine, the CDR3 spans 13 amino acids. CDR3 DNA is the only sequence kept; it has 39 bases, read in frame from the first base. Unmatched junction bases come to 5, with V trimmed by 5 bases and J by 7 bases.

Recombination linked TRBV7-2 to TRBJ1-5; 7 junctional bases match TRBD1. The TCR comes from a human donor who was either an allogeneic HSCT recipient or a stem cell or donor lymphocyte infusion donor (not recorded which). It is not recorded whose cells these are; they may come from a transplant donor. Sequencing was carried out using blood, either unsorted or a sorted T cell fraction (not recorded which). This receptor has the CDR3 CASSARGKQPQHF. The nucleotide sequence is TGTGCCAGCAGCGCCAGGGGGAAACAGCCCCAGCATTTT.